This T cell receptor (beta chain) is from a study of T-cell reconstitution after alpha-beta-depleted transplantation in children. This clonotype was detected a few times. The CDR3 runs to 13 residues. V shed 4 bases and J shed 5 bases, with 9 bases lying between them. The germline V gene has CDR1 ENHRY and CDR2 SYGVKD. It was with unique molecular identifiers that the TCRbeta library was prepared. TCRdb re-derived calls from the PCR reads in MiXCR, one entry per CDR3 protein. Altogether approximately 350,000 distinct CDR3 sequences are present, 13% being singletons, with the ten largest covering approximately 4.3%.

This specimen consisted of PBMCs, obtained from the stem cell graft. The clonotype originates from a human donor who donated a stem cell graft to a child with Fanconi anemia. This rearrangement joins TRBV10-3 to TRBJ2-1; perhaps D is TRBD1 or TRBD2 (5 bases each). The CDR3 sequence is CAISGMGHNEQFF. The CDR3 DNA is TGTGCCATCAGTGGGATGGGACACAATGAGCAGTTCTTC.